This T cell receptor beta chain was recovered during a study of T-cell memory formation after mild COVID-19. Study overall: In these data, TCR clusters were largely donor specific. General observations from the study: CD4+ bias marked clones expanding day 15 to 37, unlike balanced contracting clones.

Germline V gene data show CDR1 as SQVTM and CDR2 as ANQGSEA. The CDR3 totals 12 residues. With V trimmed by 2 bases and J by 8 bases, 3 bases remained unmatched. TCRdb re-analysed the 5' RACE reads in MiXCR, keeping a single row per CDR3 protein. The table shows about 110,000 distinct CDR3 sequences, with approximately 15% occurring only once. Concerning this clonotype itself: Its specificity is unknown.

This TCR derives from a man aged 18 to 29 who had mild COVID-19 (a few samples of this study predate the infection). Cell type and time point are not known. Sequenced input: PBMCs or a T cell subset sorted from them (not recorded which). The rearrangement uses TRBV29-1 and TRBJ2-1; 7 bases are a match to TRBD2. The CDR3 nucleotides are TGCAGCGTTGAACGGCGGGAGCATGAGCAGTTCTTC. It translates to CSVERREHEQFF.